Presented here are 22 T cell receptor beta chains from one specimen sequenced in a study of cytomegalovirus exposure and HLA in healthy donors. PCR used 60 Vbeta primers and 13 Jbeta primers. Sequencing was performed with immunoSEQ multiplex PCR; in TCRdb, only in-frame clones are kept and a portion is missing. The sample consists of roughly 100,000 clones, 80% to 90% of them appearing once. Material: PBMCs. These receptors came from a woman aged 18-35 years in good health and CMV-seropositive.

The rearrangement uses TRBV6-6 and TRBJ1-2; 9 nucleotides align to TRBD1. Germline CDR1 and CDR2: MNHNY and SVGAGI (reference sequence). The CDR3 consists of 14 residues. Losses at the gene ends were 0 bases for V and 7 bases for J; bases not matched to a gene: 3. CDR3 bases: TGTGCCAGCAGTTACTCCGGACAGGGGTTTGGCTACACCTTC. Translation: CASSYSGQGFGYTF.

The chain is built from TRBV28 and TRBJ2-7; 7 nucleotides line up with TRBD1. The V gene's germline CDR1 is MDHEN and CDR2 SYDVKM. This CDR3 spans 17 amino acids. V shed 7 bases, J shed 9 bases, and the junction held 24 bases outside the gene matches. The CDR3 nucleotides are TGTGCCAGCAATTCCGGGACAGCCTTACTCGAAACCTCGCGGCAGTACTTC. Translation gives CASNSGTALLETSRQYF.

This clone was detected only once. CDR3 bases: TGTGCCAGTAGTATAGAGAGGTCGGCTGTGAATGAGCAGTTCTTC. This translates into CASSIERSAVNEQFF. The chain employs TRBV19 and TRBJ2-1; D gene ambiguous. The CDR3 has 15 residues. Germline lookup yields CDR1 LNHDA and CDR2 SQIVND (reference sequence). The germline V and J ends were trimmed by 0 bases and 7 bases, with 13 bases remaining between them.

The rearrangement joins TRBV5-8 to TRBJ1-5; 7 positions agree with TRBD1. This CDR3 comprises 15 residues. The germline gives CDR1 SGHTS, CDR2 YDEGEE. With V trimmed by 4 bases and J by 1 base, 5 bases remained unmatched. The CDR3 bases are TGTGCCAGCAGCGTCGGACAGGTGAGCAATCAGCCCCAGCATTTT. Amino acids: CASSVGQVSNQPQHF.

This chain uses TRBV7-2 with TRBJ2-1, with 8 bases matching TRBD2. Germline V lookup: CDR1 SGHTA, CDR2 FQGNSA. CDR3 length equals 15 residues. Trimming removed 1 base from V and 3 bases from J; junction bases left unmatched: 2. CDR3 loop: CASSLVGGDYNEQFF. In DNA form, the CDR3 reads TGTGCCAGCAGCTTAGTCGGGGGGGACTACAATGAGCAGTTCTTC.

The rearrangement uses TRBV5-1 and TRBJ2-5; possible D gene TRBD1, 6 bases. V was trimmed by 4 bases and J by 5 bases, leaving 9 bases between them. This CDR3 spans 12 amino acids. Germline CDR1 SGHRS, CDR2 YFSETQ. The CDR3 region is CASSPGVETQYF. In DNA form, the CDR3 reads TGCGCCAGCAGCCCAGGGGTCGAGACCCAGTACTTC.

This rearrangement joins TRBV5-1 to TRBJ1-2; 9 bases are a match to TRBD1. Germline CDR1 is SGHRS and CDR2 is YFSETQ. There are 13 residues in the CDR3. The V segment lost 4 bases and the J segment 8 bases; nucleotides outside the gene matches: 6. The CDR3 loop is CASSNGTGRGYTF. The CDR3 DNA follows: TGCGCCAGCAGCAACGGGACAGGGCGAGGCTACACCTTC.

The sample holds one count of this clone. The rearrangement uses TRBV29-1 and TRBJ1-4; 7 nucleotides align to TRBD1. After removal of 8 bases from V and 1 base from J, the junction contained 7 bases not matched to a gene. Germline-derived CDR1 and CDR2 are SQVTM and ANQGSEA. The CDR3 is 14 amino acids. CDR3 sequence reads: CSFRDRQTNEKLFF. In DNA, the CDR3 is TGCAGCTTCAGGGACAGACAAACTAATGAAAAACTGTTTTTT.

The chain recombines TRBV9 with TRBJ1-1; TRBD1 is a possible D gene (6 bases). Germline V gene lookup returns CDR1 SGDLS and CDR2 YYNGEE. V was cut by 0 bases and J by 0 bases, with 15 bases left in between. This CDR3 comprises 17 residues. Here the CDR3 DNA reads TGTGCCAGCAGCGTAGCCCCCACACAGGGATTGAACACTGAAGCTTTCTTT. It yields the protein CASSVAPTQGLNTEAFF.

The V gene is TRBV4-2, the J gene TRBJ1-1, with TRBD1 matching over 8 bases. CDR3 length: 16 residues. J gave up 1 base and V 5 bases, and 9 bases lay outside the gene matches. Germline V gene lookup returns CDR1 LGHNA and CDR2 YNFKEQ. CDR3 in DNA: TGTGCCAGCAGCTCGTTGGGGGACAGGCCGAACACTGAAGCTTTCTTT. Its protein is CASSSLGDRPNTEAFF.

The J gene is TRBJ2-3, the V gene TRBV10-2, with TRBD2 matching 8 bases. Germline V lookup: CDR1 WSHSY, CDR2 SAAADI. The V gene end was trimmed by 0 bases and the J gene end by 3 bases; junction bases not matched to a gene: 2. This CDR3 contains 15 residues. The CDR3 DNA reads TGCGCCAGCAGTGAGTCCAGCGGGGGAACAGATACGCAGTATTTT. Translating gives CASSESSGGTDTQYF.

The chain uses TRBV27 and TRBJ2-5; D uncertain. Looked up from germline, CDR1 is MNHEY and CDR2 is SMNVEV (reference sequence). V lost 2 bases, J lost 3 bases, and 7 bases lay in between. CDR3 length equals 13 residues. The CDR3 loop reads CASSLLQKETQYF. CDR3 nucleotides: TGTGCCAGCAGTTTACTCCAGAAAGAGACCCAGTACTTC.

The count of this clone is one. This chain uses TRBV4-1 with TRBJ2-5; the match to TRBD2 covers 11 bases. The germline CDR1 and CDR2 sequences are MGHRA and YSYEKL. V shed 4 bases, J shed 4 bases, and the junction held 14 bases outside the gene matches. This CDR3 contains 18 residues. DNA for the CDR3: TGCGCCAGCAGCCTAAGTGCGGCTAGCGGGGGGCCAGCAGAGACCCAGTACTTC. Protein sequence: CASSLSAASGGPAETQYF.

V and J are TRBV7-8 and TRBJ1-1; 9 nucleotides agree with TRBD1. Looked up from germline, CDR1 is SGHVS and CDR2 is FQNEAQ. The CDR3 length is 16 residues. The trim removed 3 bases at V and 5 bases at J, leaving 10 bases unmatched. The CDR3 loop reads CASSFTAGTGRTEAFF. The CDR3 nucleotides are TGTGCCAGCAGCTTTACCGCCGGGACAGGGCGTACTGAAGCTTTCTTT.

The chain combines TRBV5-4 with TRBJ1-2; the D is unclear. CDR1 and CDR2 (germline): SGHNT, YYREEE (reference sequence). The CDR3 has 13 residues. V was trimmed by 4 bases and J by 2 bases, leaving 9 bases between them. The DNA of the CDR3 is TGTGCCAGCAGCCCCCGAGGGAACTATGGCTACACCTTC. Protein: CASSPRGNYGYTF.

The rearrangement uses TRBV28 and TRBJ2-7; 8 bases align to TRBD1. J was trimmed by 11 bases and V by 2 bases; bases with no gene match: 8. Per the germline V gene, CDR1 is MDHEN and CDR2 is SYDVKM. The CDR3 runs 13 residues. The CDR3 sequence: CASSLQGQGLEYF. CDR3 sequence (DNA): TGTGCCAGCAGTTTACAAGGACAGGGCCTGGAGTACTTC.

There are a few counts of this clone. The CDR3 DNA sequence: TGTGCCAGCATCTCCACGGTACGAAGTGAAGCTTTCTTT. Translating it yields CASISTVRSEAFF. The J gene is TRBJ1-1, the V gene TRBV6-5; D not resolved. Germline V gene data show CDR1 as MNHEY and CDR2 as SVGAGI. The V end lost 7 bases, the J end lost 7 bases, and 16 bases lay between the germline ends. The CDR3 has 13 amino acids.

V gene TRBV6-5 combines with J gene TRBJ2-3; D gene ambiguous. The CDR3 has 15 residues. Per the germline V gene, CDR1 is MNHEY and CDR2 is SVGAGI. V lost 2 bases and J lost 0, with 9 bases in between. In nucleotides, the CDR3 is TGTGCCAGCAGTTACGGGCAGAAGAGCACAGATACGCAGTATTTT. Residues: CASSYGQKSTDTQYF.

The chain joins TRBV7-2 to TRBJ1-5; TRBD1 matches 7 bases. CDR3 length equals 13 residues. V lost 8 bases to trimming and J lost 4 bases; unmatched junction nucleotides: 5. Germline V gives CDR1 SGHTA, CDR2 FQGNSA. The DNA of the CDR3 is TGTGCCAGCGGCCGACAGGGAAATCAGCCCCAGCATTTT. It codes for CASGRQGNQPQHF.

The V and J genes are TRBV2 and TRBJ2-2; D not resolved. The CDR3 covers 14 residues. Per germline, CDR1 SNHLY and CDR2 FYNNEI. V was cut by 6 bases and J by 0 bases, with 8 bases left in between. The CDR3 bases are TGTGCCAGCAGACTCACCACGAACACCGGGGAGCTGTTTTTT. Residues: CASRLTTNTGELFF.

CDR3 bases: TGTGCCAGCAGTTTCCCGTCGGGAGGCGGGAGGGACTCCTACGAGCAGTACTTC. Its translation is CASSFPSGGGRDSYEQYF. The V gene is TRBV28, the J gene TRBJ2-7; 9 nucleotides line up with TRBD2. V lost 3 bases, J lost 0 bases, and 12 bases stayed unmatched. The germline V gene encodes CDR1 MDHEN and CDR2 SYDVKM. The CDR3 extends over 18 amino acids. Filled out from reference TRBV28 and TRBJ2-7, the complete variable domain reads DVKVTQSSRYLVKRTGEKVFLECVQDMDHENMFWYRQDPGLGLRLIYFSYDVKMKEKGDIPEGYSVSREKKERFSLILESASTNQTSMYLCASSFPSGGGRDSYEQYFGPGTRLTVT.

The J gene is TRBJ2-1, the V gene TRBV29-1; 12 nucleotides line up with TRBD2. V dropped 6 bases and J dropped 2; count of bases not matched to a gene: 8. The CDR3 has 16 residues. Germline V gene data show CDR1 as SQVTM and CDR2 as ANQGSEA. The CDR3 loop reads CSVPKTSGRTYNEQFF. The CDR3 nucleotides read TGCAGCGTCCCTAAGACTAGCGGGAGAACCTACAATGAGCAGTTCTTC.